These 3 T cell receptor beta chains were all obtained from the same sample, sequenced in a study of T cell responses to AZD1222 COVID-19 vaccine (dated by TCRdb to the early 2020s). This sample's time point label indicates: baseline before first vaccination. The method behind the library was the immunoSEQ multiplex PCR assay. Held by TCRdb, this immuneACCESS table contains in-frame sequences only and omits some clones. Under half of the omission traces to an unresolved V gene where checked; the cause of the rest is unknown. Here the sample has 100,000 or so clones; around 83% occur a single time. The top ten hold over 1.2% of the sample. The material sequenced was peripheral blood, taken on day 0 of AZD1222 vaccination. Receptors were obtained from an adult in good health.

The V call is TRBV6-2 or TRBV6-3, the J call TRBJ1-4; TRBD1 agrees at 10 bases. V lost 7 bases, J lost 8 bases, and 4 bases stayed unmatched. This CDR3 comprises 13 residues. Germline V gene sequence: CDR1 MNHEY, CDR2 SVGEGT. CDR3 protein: CASTPTGGEKLFF. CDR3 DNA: TGTGCCAGCACCCCGACAGGGGGCGAAAAACTGTTTTTT.

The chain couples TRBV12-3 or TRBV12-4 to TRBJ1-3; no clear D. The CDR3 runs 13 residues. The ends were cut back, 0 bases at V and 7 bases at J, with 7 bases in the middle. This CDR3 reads CASSLAGRNTIYF. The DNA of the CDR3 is TGTGCCAGCAGTTTAGCCGGTCGCAACACCATATATTTT.

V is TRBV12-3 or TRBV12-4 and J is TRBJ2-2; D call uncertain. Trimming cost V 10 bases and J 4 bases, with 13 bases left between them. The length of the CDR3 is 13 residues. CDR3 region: CATSGSRTGELFF. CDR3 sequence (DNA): TGTGCCACCTCTGGATCGCGCACCGGGGAGCTGTTTTTT.